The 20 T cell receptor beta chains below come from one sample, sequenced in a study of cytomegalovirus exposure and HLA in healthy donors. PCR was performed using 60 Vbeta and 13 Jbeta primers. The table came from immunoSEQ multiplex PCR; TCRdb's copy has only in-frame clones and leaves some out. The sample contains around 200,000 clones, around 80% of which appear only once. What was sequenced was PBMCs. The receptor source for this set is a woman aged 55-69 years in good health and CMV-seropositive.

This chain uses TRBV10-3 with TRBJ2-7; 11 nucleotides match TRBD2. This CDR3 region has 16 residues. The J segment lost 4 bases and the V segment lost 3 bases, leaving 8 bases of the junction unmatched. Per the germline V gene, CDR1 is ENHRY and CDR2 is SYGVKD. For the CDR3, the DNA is TGTGCCATCAGTGACCCGGGACTAGCGGCTTCTTACGAGCAGTACTTC. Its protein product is CAISDPGLAASYEQYF.

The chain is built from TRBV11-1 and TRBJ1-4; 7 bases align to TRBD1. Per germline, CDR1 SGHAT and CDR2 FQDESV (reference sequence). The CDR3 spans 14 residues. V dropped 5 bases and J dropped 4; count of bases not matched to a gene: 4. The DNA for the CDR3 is TGTGCCAGCAGCAAGGGACAGCTTAATGAAAAACTGTTTTTT. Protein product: CASSKGQLNEKLFF.

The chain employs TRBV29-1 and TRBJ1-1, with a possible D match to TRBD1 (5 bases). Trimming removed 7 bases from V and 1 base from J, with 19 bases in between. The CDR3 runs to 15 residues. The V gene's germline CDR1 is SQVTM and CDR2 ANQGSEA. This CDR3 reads CSGLPYTGGNTEAFF. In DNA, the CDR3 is TGCAGCGGATTACCATACACGGGGGGGAACACTGAAGCTTTCTTT.

As DNA, the CDR3 is TGCGCCAGCAGAACAGGGATACAGAACACTGAAGCTTTCTTT. As protein: CASRTGIQNTEAFF. The rearrangement joins TRBV10-2 to TRBJ1-1; the D gene is possibly TRBD1 (6 bases). In germline, CDR1 is WSHSY, CDR2 SAAADI. V was pared by 6 bases and J by 1 base, with 12 bases between. This CDR3 has 14 amino acids.

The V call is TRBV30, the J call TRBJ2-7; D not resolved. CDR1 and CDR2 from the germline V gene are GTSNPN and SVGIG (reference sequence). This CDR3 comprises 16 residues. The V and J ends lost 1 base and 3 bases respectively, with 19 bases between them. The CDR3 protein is CAWSGPIDRSNYEQYF. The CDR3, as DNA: TGTGCCTGGAGTGGTCCCATCGATAGATCCAACTACGAGCAGTACTTC.

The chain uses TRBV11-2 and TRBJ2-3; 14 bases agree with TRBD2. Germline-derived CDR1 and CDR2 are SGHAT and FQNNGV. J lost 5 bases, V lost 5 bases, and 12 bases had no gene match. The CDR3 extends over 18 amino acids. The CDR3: CASSPKGLAGGQGDTQYF. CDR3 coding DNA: TGTGCCAGCAGCCCTAAAGGACTAGCGGGGGGCCAGGGAGATACGCAGTATTTT.

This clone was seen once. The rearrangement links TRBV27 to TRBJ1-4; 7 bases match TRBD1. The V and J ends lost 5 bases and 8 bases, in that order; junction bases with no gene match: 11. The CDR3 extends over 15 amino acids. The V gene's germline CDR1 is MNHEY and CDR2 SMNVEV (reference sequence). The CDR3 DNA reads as TGTGCCAGCAGTACCTACAGGGGAGACGGGGAAAAACTGTTTTTT. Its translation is CASSTYRGDGEKLFF.

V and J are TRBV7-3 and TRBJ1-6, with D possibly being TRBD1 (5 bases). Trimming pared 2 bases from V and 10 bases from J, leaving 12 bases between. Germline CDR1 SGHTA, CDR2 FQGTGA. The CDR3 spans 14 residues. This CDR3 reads CASSLFRVGSPLHF. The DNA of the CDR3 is TGTGCCAGCAGCTTATTCAGGGTTGGGTCACCCCTCCACTTT. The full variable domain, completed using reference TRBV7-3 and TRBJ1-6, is GAGVSQTPSNKVTEKGKYVELRCDPISGHTALYWYRQSLGQGPEFLIYFQGTGAADDSGLPNDRFFAVRPEGSVSTLKIQRTERGDSAVYLCASSLFRVGSPLHFGNGTRLTVT.

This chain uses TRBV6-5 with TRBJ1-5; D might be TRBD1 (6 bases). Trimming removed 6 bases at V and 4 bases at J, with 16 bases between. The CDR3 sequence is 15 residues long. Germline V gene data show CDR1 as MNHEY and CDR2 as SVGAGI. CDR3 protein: CASRSGGSVNQPQHF. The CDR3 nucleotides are TGTGCCAGCAGGTCTGGGGGCAGCGTAAATCAGCCCCAGCATTTT.

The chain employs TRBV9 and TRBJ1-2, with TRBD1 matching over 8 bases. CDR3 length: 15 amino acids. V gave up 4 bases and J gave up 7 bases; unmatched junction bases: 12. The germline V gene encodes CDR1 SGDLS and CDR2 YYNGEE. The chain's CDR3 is CASSSRGTGAPGYTF. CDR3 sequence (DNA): TGTGCCAGCAGCTCTAGGGGGACAGGAGCACCTGGCTACACCTTC.

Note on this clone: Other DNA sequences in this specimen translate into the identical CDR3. The CDR3 nucleotides read TGTGCCAGCAGAGGGGACAGGGACGAGCAGTACTTC. As protein: CASRGDRDEQYF. The rearrangement joins TRBV6-1 to TRBJ2-7; the match to TRBD1 covers 9 bases. Germline V lookup: CDR1 MNHNS, CDR2 SASEGT. The CDR3 loop spans 12 amino acids. Trimming took 6 bases from V and 5 from J; bases not matched to a gene: 2.

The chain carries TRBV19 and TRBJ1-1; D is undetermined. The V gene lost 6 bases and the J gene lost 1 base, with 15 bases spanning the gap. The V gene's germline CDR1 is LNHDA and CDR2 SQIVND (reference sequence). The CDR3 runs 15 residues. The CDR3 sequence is CASSPPRWRNTEAFF. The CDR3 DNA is TGTGCCAGTAGCCCCCCCCGGTGGAGGAACACTGAAGCTTTCTTT.

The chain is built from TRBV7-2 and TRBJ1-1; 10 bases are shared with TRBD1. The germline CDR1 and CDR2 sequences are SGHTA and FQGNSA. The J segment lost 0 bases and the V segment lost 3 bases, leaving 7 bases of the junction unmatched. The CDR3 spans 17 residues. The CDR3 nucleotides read TGTGCCAGCAGCTTCGCAGGACAGGGGGTGGTGAACACTGAAGCTTTCTTT. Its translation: CASSFAGQGVVNTEAFF.

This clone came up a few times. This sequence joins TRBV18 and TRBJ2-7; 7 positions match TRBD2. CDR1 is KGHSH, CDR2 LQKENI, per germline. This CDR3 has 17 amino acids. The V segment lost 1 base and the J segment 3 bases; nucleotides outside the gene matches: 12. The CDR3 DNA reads TGTGCCAGCTCACCACACGGGGGGTCGAGACAGCACTACGAGCAGTACTTC. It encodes CASSPHGGSRQHYEQYF.

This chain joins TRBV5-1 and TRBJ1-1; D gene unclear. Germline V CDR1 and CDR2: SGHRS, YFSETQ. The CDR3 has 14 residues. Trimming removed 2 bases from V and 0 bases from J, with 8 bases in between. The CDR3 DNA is TGCGCCAGCAGCTTTGGGGAGATGAACACTGAAGCTTTCTTT. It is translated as CASSFGEMNTEAFF.

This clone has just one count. The CDR3 region has the DNA TGCGCCAGCAGCTCGGGGGAGTACCAAGAGACCCAGTACTTC. It specifies CASSSGEYQETQYF. The chain has TRBV5-1 and TRBJ2-5, with D maybe TRBD2 (6 bases). Trimming shortened V by 3 bases and J by 0 bases, and 9 bases separated the two germline ends. Germline V CDR1 and CDR2: SGHRS, YFSETQ. The CDR3 has 14 residues.

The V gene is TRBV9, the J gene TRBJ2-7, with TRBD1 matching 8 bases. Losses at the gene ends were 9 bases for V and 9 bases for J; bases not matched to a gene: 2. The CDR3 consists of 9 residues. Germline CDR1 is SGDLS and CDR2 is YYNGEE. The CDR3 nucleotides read TGTGCCACAGGGGGCCGGCAGTACTTC. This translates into CATGGRQYF.

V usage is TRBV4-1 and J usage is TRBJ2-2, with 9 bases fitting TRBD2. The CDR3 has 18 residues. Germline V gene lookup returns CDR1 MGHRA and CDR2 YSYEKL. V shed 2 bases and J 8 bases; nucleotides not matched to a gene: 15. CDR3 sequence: CASSQTPIAGDLGGELFF. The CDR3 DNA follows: TGCGCCAGCAGCCAAACACCTATAGCGGGAGATCTCGGGGGGGAGCTGTTTTTT.

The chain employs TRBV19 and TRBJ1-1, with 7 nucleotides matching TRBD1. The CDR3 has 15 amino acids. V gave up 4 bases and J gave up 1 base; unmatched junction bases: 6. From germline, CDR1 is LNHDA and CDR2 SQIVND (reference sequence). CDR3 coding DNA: TGTGCCAGTAGTACACTAGACAGGGAGAACACTGAAGCTTTCTTT. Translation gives CASSTLDRENTEAFF.

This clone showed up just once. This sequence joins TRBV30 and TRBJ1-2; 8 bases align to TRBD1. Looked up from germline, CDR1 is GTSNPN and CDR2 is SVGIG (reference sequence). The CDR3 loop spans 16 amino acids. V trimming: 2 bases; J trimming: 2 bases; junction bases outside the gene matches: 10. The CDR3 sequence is CAWSLTGATTNYGYTF. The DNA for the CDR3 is TGTGCCTGGAGTCTGACAGGGGCGACTACCAACTATGGCTACACCTTC. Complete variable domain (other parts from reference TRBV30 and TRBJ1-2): SQTIHQWPATLVQPVGSPLSLECTVEGTSNPNLYWYRQAAGRGLQLLFYSVGIGQISSEVPQNLSASRPQDRQFILSSKKLLLSDSGFYLCAWSLTGATTNYGYTFGSGTRLTVV.